Given below is one T cell receptor beta chain in context. Antigen unknown. Assay: immunoSEQ multiplex PCR; the TCRdb copy retains only in-frame clones and omits some. The sample shows roughly 300,000 clones, just over 85% of them seen only once. Separate from the roughly 700-subject first cohort was the roughly 130-subject validation cohort, to which the donors belonged. These data come from a study of cytomegalovirus exposure and HLA in healthy donors. Turning to the study itself: A later analysis reported the approximately 120 validation repertoires used the same platform as the 666 first-cohort repertoires.

Study-wide findings and caveats: Rare TCR sequences predominated, though certain public TCRs were found in many donors. It was 160 or so TCR beta chains that were listed as cytomegalovirus-associated.

Per the germline V gene, CDR1 is SGHTA and CDR2 is FQGNSA. The ends lost 1 base at V and 7 bases at J; junction bases unmatched: 10. The length of the CDR3 is 15 residues. Sequenced material: PBMCs. The TCR originated in a woman in her late teens or twenties in good health and CMV-seronegative. The chain employs TRBV7-2 and TRBJ2-7; 7 bases map to TRBD2. In nucleotides, the CDR3 is TGTGCCAGCAGCTTAGTTGCGGGAGTGGGGGTAGAGCAGTACTTC. This gives the protein CASSLVAGVGVEQYF.